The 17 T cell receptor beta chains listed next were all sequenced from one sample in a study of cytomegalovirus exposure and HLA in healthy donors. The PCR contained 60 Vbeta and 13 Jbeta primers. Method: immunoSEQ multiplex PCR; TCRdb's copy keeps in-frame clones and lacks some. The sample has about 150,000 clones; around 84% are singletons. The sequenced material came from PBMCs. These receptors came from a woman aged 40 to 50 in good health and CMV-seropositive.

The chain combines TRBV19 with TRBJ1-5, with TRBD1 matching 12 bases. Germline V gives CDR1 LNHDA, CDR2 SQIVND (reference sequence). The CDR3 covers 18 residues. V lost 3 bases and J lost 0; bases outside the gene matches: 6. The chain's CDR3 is CASSMRGQGARSNQPQHF. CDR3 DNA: TGTGCCAGTAGTATGCGGGGACAGGGGGCTCGTAGCAATCAGCCCCAGCATTTT.

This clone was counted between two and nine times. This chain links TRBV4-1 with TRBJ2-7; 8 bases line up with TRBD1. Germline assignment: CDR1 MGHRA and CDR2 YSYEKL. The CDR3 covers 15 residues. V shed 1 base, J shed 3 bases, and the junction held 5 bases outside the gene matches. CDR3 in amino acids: CASSQAGTGFYEQYF. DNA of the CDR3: TGCGCCAGCAGCCAAGCGGGGACAGGATTCTACGAGCAGTACTTC.

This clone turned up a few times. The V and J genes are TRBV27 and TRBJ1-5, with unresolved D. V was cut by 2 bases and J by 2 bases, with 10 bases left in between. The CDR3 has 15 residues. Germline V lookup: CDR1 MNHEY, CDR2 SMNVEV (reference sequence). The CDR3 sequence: CASSLTAGGNQPQHF. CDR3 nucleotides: TGTGCCAGCAGTTTAACGGCGGGTGGCAATCAGCCCCAGCATTTT.

This CDR3 reads CASSRTTGQSEAFF. DNA of the CDR3: TGTGCCAGCAGCCGCACAACAGGGCAGAGTGAAGCTTTCTTT. The J gene is TRBJ1-1, the V gene TRBV6-5, with D possibly TRBD1 on 6 matching bases. The germline V gene encodes CDR1 MNHEY and CDR2 SVGAGI. This CDR3 has 14 amino acids. V dropped 6 bases and J dropped 7 bases, with 18 bases sitting between them.

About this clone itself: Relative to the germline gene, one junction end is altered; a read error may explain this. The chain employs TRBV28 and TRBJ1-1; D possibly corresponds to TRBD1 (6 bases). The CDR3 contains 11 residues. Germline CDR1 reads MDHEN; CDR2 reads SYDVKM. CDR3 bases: TGTGCCAGCAGTTCAGGGGTCTCGATGAGTTTT. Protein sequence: CASSSGVSMSF.

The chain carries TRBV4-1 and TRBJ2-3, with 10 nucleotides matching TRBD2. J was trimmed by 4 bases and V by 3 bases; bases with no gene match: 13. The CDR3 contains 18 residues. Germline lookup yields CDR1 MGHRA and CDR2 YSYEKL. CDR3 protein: CASSHARRLAGEPDTQYF. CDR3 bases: TGCGCCAGCAGCCATGCCCGTCGGCTAGCGGGAGAACCAGATACGCAGTATTTT.

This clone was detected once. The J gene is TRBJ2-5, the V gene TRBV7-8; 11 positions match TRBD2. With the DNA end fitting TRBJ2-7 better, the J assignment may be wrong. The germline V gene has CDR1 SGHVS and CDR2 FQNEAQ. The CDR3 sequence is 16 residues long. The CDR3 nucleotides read TGTGCCAGCAGCTTAGGACTAGCGGGGATCTCCTACGAGCAGTACTTC. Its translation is CASSLGLAGISYEQYF.

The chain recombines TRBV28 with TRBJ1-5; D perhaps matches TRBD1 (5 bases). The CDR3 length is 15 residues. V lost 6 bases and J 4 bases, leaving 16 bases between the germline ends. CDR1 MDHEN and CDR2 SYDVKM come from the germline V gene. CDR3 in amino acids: CASRPPGQINQPQHF. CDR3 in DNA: TGTGCCAGCAGACCCCCAGGGCAAATTAATCAGCCCCAGCATTTT.

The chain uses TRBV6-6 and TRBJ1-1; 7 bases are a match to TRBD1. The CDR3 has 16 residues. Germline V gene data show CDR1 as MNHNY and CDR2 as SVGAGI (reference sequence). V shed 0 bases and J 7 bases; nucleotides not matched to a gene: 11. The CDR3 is CASSYSNPRGVGEAFF. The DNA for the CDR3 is TGTGCCAGCAGTTACTCGAATCCCAGGGGGGTGGGTGAAGCTTTCTTT.

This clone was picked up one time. CDR3: CASSAVLGGSPSGANVLTF. The CDR3 DNA is TGTGCCAGCAGCGCCGTTCTGGGTGGGAGCCCCTCTGGGGCCAACGTCCTGACTTTC. The rearrangement uses TRBV7-2 and TRBJ2-6; D might be TRBD2 (5 bases). Trimming pared 5 bases from V and 0 bases from J, leaving 20 bases between. Germline assignment: CDR1 SGHTA and CDR2 FQGNSA. The CDR3 contains 19 residues.

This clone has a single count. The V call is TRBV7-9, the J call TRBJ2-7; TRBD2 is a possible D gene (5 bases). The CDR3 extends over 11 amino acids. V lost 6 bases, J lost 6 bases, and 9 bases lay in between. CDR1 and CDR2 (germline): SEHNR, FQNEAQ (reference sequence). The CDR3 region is CASSRESEQYF. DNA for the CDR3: TGTGCCAGCAGTAGGGAGTCCGAGCAGTACTTC.

CDR3 in DNA: TGTGCCAGCATTAGGGAGAAGGGCCAGCCCCAGCATTTT. It specifies CASIREKGQPQHF. The chain recombines TRBV2 with TRBJ1-5; D is undetermined. CDR1 and CDR2 (germline): SNHLY, FYNNEI. Trimming cost V 7 bases and J 7 bases, with 14 bases left between them. This CDR3 contains 13 residues.

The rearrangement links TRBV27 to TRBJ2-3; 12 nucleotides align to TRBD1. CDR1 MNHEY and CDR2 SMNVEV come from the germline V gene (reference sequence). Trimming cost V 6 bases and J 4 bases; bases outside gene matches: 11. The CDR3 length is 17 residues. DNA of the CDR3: TGTGCCAGCAGCAGATCCTCCGGGACAGGGGGCTCAGATACGCAGTATTTT. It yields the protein CASSRSSGTGGSDTQYF.

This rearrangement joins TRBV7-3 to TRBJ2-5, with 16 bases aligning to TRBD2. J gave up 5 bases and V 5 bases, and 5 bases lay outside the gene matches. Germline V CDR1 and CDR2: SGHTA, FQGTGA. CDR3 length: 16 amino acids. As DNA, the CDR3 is TGTGCCAGCAGCAATCCGGGACTAGCGGGAGGGGAGACCCAGTACTTC. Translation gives CASSNPGLAGGETQYF.

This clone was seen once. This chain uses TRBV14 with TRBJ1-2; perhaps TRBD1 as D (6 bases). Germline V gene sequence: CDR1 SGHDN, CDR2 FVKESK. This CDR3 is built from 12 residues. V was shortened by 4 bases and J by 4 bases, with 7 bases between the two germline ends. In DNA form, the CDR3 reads TGTGCCAGCAGCCTGGACAGCTATGGCTACACCTTC. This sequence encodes CASSLDSYGYTF.

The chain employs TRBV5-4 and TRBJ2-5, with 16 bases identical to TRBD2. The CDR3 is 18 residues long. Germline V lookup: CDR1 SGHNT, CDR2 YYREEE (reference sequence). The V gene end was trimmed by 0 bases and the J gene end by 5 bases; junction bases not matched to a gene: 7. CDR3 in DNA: TGTGCCAGCAGCTTGGGGGGGACTAGCGGGAGGGGAGGGGAGACCCAGTACTTC. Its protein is CASSLGGTSGRGGETQYF.

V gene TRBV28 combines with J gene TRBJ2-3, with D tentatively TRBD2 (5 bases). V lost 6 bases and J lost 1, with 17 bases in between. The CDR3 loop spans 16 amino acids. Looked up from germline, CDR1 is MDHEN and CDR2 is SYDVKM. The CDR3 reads CASSSPQRRGTDTQYF. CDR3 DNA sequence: TGTGCCAGCAGCAGTCCCCAACGGCGGGGCACAGATACGCAGTATTTT.